This T cell receptor beta chain stems from a study of T-cell memory formation after mild COVID-19 (dated by TCRdb to the early 2020s). Broadly, across the study: TCR sequence clusters from the two donors were largely donor specific. Longitudinal TCRalpha and TCRbeta repertoire sequencing tracked T-cell clones expanding and contracting after mild COVID-19 in a couple of donors. Two young, previously healthy adult volunteers, one female and one male, were included in the cohort.

Its CDR3 holds 15 amino acids, cysteine through phenylalanine. Only the CDR3 DNA is retained, 45 bases long and in frame from the first base. Per the germline V gene (reference sequence), SEHNR is the CDR1 and FQNEAQ is the CDR2. The table lists this clonotype with a few counts. The target of this receptor is not known. No much larger clone is present one base from it, and per-base qualities are unavailable. The listed sequencing device is Illumina NovaSeq 6000. cDNA libraries for TCRalpha and TCRbeta were prepared by 5'RACE using constant-segment primers, with sample barcodes and unique molecular identifiers added. Trizol reagent was used to extract RNA from every sample. Library amplification was performed in two PCR steps, and a second sample barcode and Illumina TruSeq adapters were introduced in the second step. The libraries were sequenced on an Illumina NovaSeq using 2 x 150 bp paired-end reads. In the source study's methods: With migec v1.2.7, reads were demultiplexed and then collapsed into UMI-guided consensus sequences. With mixcr v2.1.11, UMI consensuses were aligned to TRA and TRB V and J templates and assembled into clonotypes. A clonotype was counted as expanded or contracted only when both edgeR and NoisET called the clonotype significant, with the noise models trained on biological replicates. For edgeR calls, a false discovery rate-adjusted p below 0.01 and a log2 fold-change threshold of 1 were applied. As an exploratory analysis of dynamics, PCA with hierarchical clustering was applied to max-normalized trajectories of the 1000 most abundant clonotypes. Separately sequenced CD4+ and CD8+ repertoires were used to assign a CD4 or CD8 phenotype to each responding clone. Starting from the raw public reads, TCRdb applied fastp trimming at Q25, assembled clones with MiXCR and retained in-frame beta chains. Under each unique CDR3 protein, matching rows form one entry showing the most common genes and DNA. The V and J calls come from TCRdb's annotation, not from the publication. The sample table shows roughly 240,000 distinct CDR3 sequences, and 15% are seen once. The ten largest make up 2.1% of the sample.

PBMCs were isolated by Ficoll-Paque density gradient centrifugation. Points the paper makes about the study in general: Some responding clones were found in pre-infection memory, which suggests that pre-existing cross-reactive memory T cells took part in the SARS-CoV-2 response. Contracting CD4+ clones turned up mainly in the CM and EM memory subsets, whereas EMRA was where CD8+ clones were enriched. The study covered only a couple of mild cases, and larger cohorts including severe cases with pre-infection samples were considered necessary. The second-wave clones that peaked on day 37 were not confirmed to be SARS-CoV-2 specific. From day 15 to 85, contracting clones showed balanced CD4/CD8 phenotypes, whereas a second wave of clones that expanded from day 15 to 37 leaned towards CD4+.

The receptor comes from an adult woman who had mild COVID-19 (a few samples of this study predate the infection). The sample titles of this study are shuffled in the database, so cell type and time point are left out; the donor was told from shared clones. Specimen: PBMCs or a T cell subset sorted from them (not recorded which). Recombination linked TRBV7-9 to TRBJ2-3; TRBD2 is possibly the D segment (5 matching bases). The CDR3 has the sequence CGTQMGSASRDTQYF. DNA sequence: TGTGGCACCCAGATGGGCTCGGCTAGCAGGGATACGCAGTATTTT.